These T cell receptor beta chains were read from a single sample in a study of T cells in Graves' hyperthyroidism and ophthalmopathy. TCRdb fed the multiplex PCR reads into MiXCR, producing one record per CDR3 protein. The sample shows 350,000 to 500,000 distinct CDR3 sequences, about an eighth of them seen only once. The sequenced material came from blood. The receptors stem from a woman between 18 and 29 years old with Graves' hyperthyroidism. The CDR3 runs from the conserved cysteine through the conserved F or W. The D gene is left open where the match is weak. Clone size appears in some rows only: once, few, many, or a class for an expanded clone.

>TRBJ2-2|.|TRBV7-9|once
TGTGCCAGCAGCTTACCGAGCGATCGAATTGACACCGGGGAGCTGTTTTTT
CASSLPSDRIDTGELFF
>TRBJ2-7|.|TRBV29-1|few
TGCAGCGTTGGGGACGGCTACGAGCAGTACTTC
CSVGDGYEQYF
>TRBJ2-7|.|TRBV28|many
TGTGCCAGCAGTTTATCTGGTGGTGGGGGGGGCGGCGAGCAGTACTTC
CASSLSGGGGGGEQYF
>TRBJ2-2|.|TRBV28|few
TGTGCCAGCAGTTTACCCGCGGCAGGCTCCCTAATGCGTACCGGGGAGCTGTTTTTT
CASSLPAAGSLMRTGELFF
>TRBJ1-2|.|TRBV18|.
TGTGCCAGCTCACAGAACGGCTATGGCTACACCTTC
CASSQNGYGYTF
>TRBJ2-2|TRBD2|TRBV20-1|few
TGCAGTGCTAGAGATTGGTCCGAGAAGGGAGCGGGAACCGGGGAGCTGTTTTTT
CSARDWSEKGAGTGELFF
>TRBJ2-5|.|TRBV11-2|many
TGTGCCAGCAGCCAAATATGGGGTCTTGGGACCCAGTACTTC
CASSQIWGLGTQYF
>TRBJ1-2|.|TRBV6-1|few
TGTGCCAGCAGTGAAGCGGCGGTGGGGCTTCGGACCTTC
CASSEAAVGLRTF
>TRBJ2-2|.|TRBV2|many
TGTGCCAGCTATGACAGGACCGGGGAGCTGTTTTTT
CASYDRTGELFF
>TRBJ1-1|.|TRBV27|many
TGTGCCAGCAGTTTATTCGGCTACATGAACACTGAAGCTTTCTTT
CASSLFGYMNTEAFF
>TRBJ1-5|.|TRBV6-1|.
TGTGCCAGCAGTGAAGTTCGCGGGGGGGGTCAGCCCCAGCATTTT
CASSEVRGGGQPQHF
>TRBJ2-1|.|TRBV6-1|.
TGTGCCAGCAGTCTCGATGGCGGTGCAGGCAATGAGCAGTTCTTC
CASSLDGGAGNEQFF
>TRBJ1-5|.|TRBV5-5|many
TGTGCCAGCAGCTTGCAAACGGGGGGGCAGCAGCCCCAGCATTTT
CASSLQTGGQQPQHF
>TRBJ1-2|.|TRBV5-1|many
TGCGCCAGCAGCTTAGGCGGAGGAAATGGCTACACCTTC
CASSLGGGNGYTF
>TRBJ2-7|.|TRBV14|few
TGTGCCAGCAGCTTTAGGACGGATGACTCCTACGAGCAGTACTTC
CASSFRTDDSYEQYF
>TRBJ2-1|TRBD2|TRBV5-4|.
TGTGCCAGCAGCACGACTAGCCGGGGCTCCTACAATGAGCAGTTCTTC
CASSTTSRGSYNEQFF
>TRBJ2-1|TRBD2|TRBV7-2|many
TGTGCCAGCAGCCCCGGACTAGCGGGAACTGAGCAGTTCTTC
CASSPGLAGTEQFF
>TRBJ1-1|.|TRBV5-6|many
TGCGCCAGCAGCTTCGGGGGGAACACTGAAGCTTTCTTT
CASSFGGNTEAFF
>TRBJ2-2|.|TRBV4-2|few
TGTGCCAGCAGCCAAGAAGGACCCCCGCAGGGGACCGGGGAGCTGTTTTTT
CASSQEGPPQGTGELFF
>TRBJ2-1|.|TRBV7-9|.
TGTGCCAGCAGCTTTCACGTAGGCAATGAGCAGTTCTTC
CASSFHVGNEQFF
>TRBJ2-5|.|TRBV6-1|many
TGTGCCAGCAGTGACAGGGAGATAGAGACCCAGTACTTC
CASSDREIETQYF
>TRBJ2-6|TRBD2|TRBV3-1|few
TGTGCCAGCAGCCCAGCGGGAGGGTCTGGGGCCAACGTCCTGACTTTC
CASSPAGGSGANVLTF
>TRBJ2-1|TRBD2|TRBV6-2/TRBV6-3|.
TGTGCCAGCAGCCGGAGGACTAGCGACAATGAGCAGTTCTTC
CASSRRTSDNEQFF
>TRBJ2-7|.|TRBV6-1|many
TGTGCCAGCAGTGAATTTTTTGAGCAGTACTTC
CASSEFFEQYF
>TRBJ1-2|.|TRBV3-1|many
TGTGCCAGCAGCCAAGCTAGGGGGTCTAACTATGGCTACACCTTC
CASSQARGSNYGYTF
>TRBJ2-3|TRBD1|TRBV11-2|.
TGTGCCAGCACGCGCGTCGGACAGGAAAACACAGATACGCAGTATTTT
CASTRVGQENTDTQYF